This entry describes one TCR beta chain. This clonotype appeared once. What antigen it recognizes has not been identified. No base qualities exist here, and no much larger clone lies one base off it. One read alone makes for weak evidence. RNA was extracted using the RNeasy kit, and roughly 0.5 to 1 ug of the RNA was reverse transcribed with random hexamers. The immunoSEQ multiplex PCR assay, covering 54 Vbeta and 13 Jbeta segments, was used to amplify TCR beta CDR3 regions. To correct PCR amplification bias, a synthetic template baseline was used for both primer optimization and computational correction. As for the authors' bioinformatics: Reads were annotated to V, D and J genes per IMGT and analyzed with immunoSEQ Analyzer, keeping only productive sequences. To calculate clonality, Shannon entropy was normalized by log2 of the number of productive unique sequences and then subtracted from one. For each patient and control, public and private clones were evaluated within the 100 most prevalent clones. A clone was defined as Susac-specific if it was absent from the healthy and MS cohorts, from 1052 published viral clones and from other ImmuneACCESS disease sequences. TCRdb took the public reads, trimmed them with fastp at Q25, ran MiXCR for clone calling and kept in-frame beta chains. Rows are unified per CDR3 protein, each entry keeping the most common DNA and genes. The V and J calls and clone size are TCRdb's, not the authors'. In this sample the table shows some 130,000 distinct CDR3 sequences, over 75% of which occur a single time. The ten most abundant clones make up roughly 0.5% of the sample.

This entry is derived from a study of CD8 T cells in Susac syndrome (dated by TCRdb to 2018 to 2020). Describing the broader study: The study used repertoire sequencing to test whether antigen drove CD8+ T cell activation and differentiation in Susac syndrome. The study compared CD8+ T cell repertoire clonality among 11 to 12 healthy donors, around 14 Susac syndrome patients and about 16 multiple sclerosis patients.

Looking up the germline V gene (reference sequence) yields CDR1 LNHNV and CDR2 YYDKDF. From the cysteine through the phenylalanine, the CDR3 covers 16 amino acids. The entry retains the CDR3 DNA only, 48 bases that are in frame from base 1. V is clipped by 1 base and J by 2 bases, and the sequence between their germline boundaries is 13 bases long. Peripheral blood CD8+ and CD4+ T cells from healthy donors, Susac syndrome patients and multiple sclerosis patients were profiled using high-throughput TCR beta sequencing. Treatment-naive patients with stable or active relapsing-remitting disease fulfilling revised McDonald criteria were used as multiple sclerosis controls. Bulk CD8+ and CD4+ T cells were purified by magnetic negative isolation, whereas CD8+ TEMRA cells were enriched by FACS. Blood was collected in EDTA tubes and processed within 24 hours, with PBMCs isolated through density gradient centrifugation. PBMCs intended for TCR sequencing were cryopreserved in liquid nitrogen and thawed later in a water bath at 37 degrees C. The sorted or isolated CD4+, CD8+ and CD8+ TEMRA cells reached a purity of at least 90%.

The full study reports these points: The number of individuals in the TCR sequencing and HLA analysis was recognized as being relatively small.

Sequenced: CD8+ T cells from PBMCs. The chain employs TRBV15 and TRBJ2-3; there is no confident call for the D gene. The sequence came from a human donor with multiple sclerosis. The CDR3 region: CATSRGGDGNTDTQYF. The nucleotides are TGTGCCACCAGCAGAGGAGGAGACGGAAACACAGATACGCAGTATTTT. When the CDR3 is completed using the reference TRBV15 and TRBJ2-3 genes on either side, the full variable domain is DAMVIQNPRYQVTQFGKPVTLSCSQTLNHNVMYWYQQKSSQAPKLLFHYYDKDFNNEADTPDNFQSRRPNTSFCFLDIRSPGLGDTAMYLCATSRGGDGNTDTQYFGPGTRLTVL.